The rows below give T cell receptor beta chains drawn from one sample of a study of molecular identifiers for immune sequencing clone quantification. One entry per CDR3 protein, called by TCRdb with MiXCR from the PCR reads. The table lists tens of thousands of distinct CDR3 sequences, under 25% of them singletons. The sequencing sample was made of naive CD8+ T cells from blood, with Jurkat cell RNA spiked in. These TCRs come from a human donor in good health. Some libraries in this study had Jurkat cell RNA spiked in. CDR3s include the opening cysteine and the closing phenylalanine or tryptophan. D genes are given only for firm matches. Rows give clone size only sometimes, using once, few, many, or a class for an expanded clone.

CDR3: CASSPPTGGSSYEQYF
DNA: TGTGCCAGCAGTCCGCCTACGGGGGGGAGCTCCTACGAGCAGTACTTC
V: TRBV6-5
D: TRBD2
length: 16
J: TRBJ2-7
size: many

CDR3: CASSEEGRVWTEAFF
DNA: TGTGCCAGCAGTGAAGAGGGGAGGGTTTGGACTGAAGCTTTCTTT
V: TRBV6-1
D: -
length: 15
J: TRBJ1-1
size: many

CDR3: CASSLGAAGYEQYF
DNA: TGTGCCAGCAGCTTAGGTGCCGCGGGCTACGAGCAGTACTTC
V: TRBV7-9
D: -
length: 14
J: TRBJ2-7
size: many

CDR3: CSVEDGSGVAQYF
DNA: TGCAGCGTTGAAGATGGATCGGGAGTGGCCCAGTACTTC
V: TRBV29-1
D: -
length: 13
J: TRBJ2-5
size: many

CDR3: CASSQHQGPSTDTQYF
DNA: TGCGCCAGCAGCCAACATCAGGGGCCTAGCACAGATACGCAGTATTTT
V: TRBV4-3
D: -
length: 16
J: TRBJ2-3
size: many

CDR3: CASSYLSGASTGELFF
DNA: TGTGCCAGCAGTTACCTTTCGGGGGCGAGCACCGGGGAGCTGTTTTTT
V: TRBV6-5
D: -
length: 16
J: TRBJ2-2
size: many

CDR3: CATPGDLNTIYF
DNA: TGTGCCACCCCCGGGGACCTAAACACCATATATTTT
V: TRBV7-9
D: -
length: 12
J: TRBJ1-3
size: many

CDR3: CASSREKGSEQYF
DNA: TGTGCCAGCAGCCGCGAGAAGGGTAGCGAGCAGTACTTC
V: TRBV11-3
D: -
length: 13
J: TRBJ2-7
size: -

CDR3: CASSLVEAGRTEAFF
DNA: TGTGCCAGCAGCTTAGTTGAGGCAGGTCGGACTGAAGCTTTCTTT
V: TRBV7-9
D: -
length: 15
J: TRBJ1-1
size: many

CDR3: CASSPSYGGSTDTQYF
DNA: TGTGCCAGCAGTCCCTCTTACGGGGGGAGCACAGATACGCAGTATTTT
V: TRBV27
D: TRBD2
length: 16
J: TRBJ2-3
size: many

CDR3: CASSYRIAEAFF
DNA: TGTGCCAGCTCATACAGGATCGCTGAAGCTTTCTTT
V: TRBV18
D: -
length: 12
J: TRBJ1-1
size: many

CDR3: CAISEQPGNEQYF
DNA: TGTGCCATCAGTGAGCAGCCTGGGAACGAGCAGTACTTC
V: TRBV10-3
D: -
length: 13
J: TRBJ2-7
size: many

CDR3: CSASSGRVYNEQFF
DNA: TGCAGTGCTTCTAGCGGGAGGGTCTACAATGAGCAGTTCTTC
V: TRBV20-1
D: TRBD2
length: 14
J: TRBJ2-1
size: -

CDR3: CASSLPGKSPPYNEQFF
DNA: TGTGCCAGCAGTTTACCCGGCAAGTCTCCCCCCTACAATGAGCAGTTCTTC
V: TRBV12-3/TRBV12-4
D: -
length: 17
J: TRBJ2-1
size: few

CDR3: CASSLRDNSYEQYF
DNA: TGTGCCAGCAGCTTACGGGACAACTCCTACGAGCAGTACTTC
V: TRBV7-9
D: -
length: 14
J: TRBJ2-7
size: -

CDR3: CATSKGTLFTDTQYF
DNA: TGTGCCACCAGCAAAGGTACCCTCTTCACAGATACGCAGTATTTT
V: TRBV15
D: -
length: 15
J: TRBJ2-3
size: -

CDR3: CASSQGLAGITDTQYF
DNA: TGTGCCAGCAGCCAGGGACTAGCGGGGATAACAGATACGCAGTATTTT
V: TRBV3-1
D: TRBD2
length: 16
J: TRBJ2-3
size: many

CDR3: CSVSDSLEQYF
DNA: TGCAGCGTTAGCGACTCTTTGGAGCAGTACTTC
V: TRBV29-1
D: -
length: 11
J: TRBJ2-7
size: -

CDR3: CATSRVRSGTDTQYF
DNA: TGTGCCACCAGCAGAGTTAGGTCAGGCACAGATACGCAGTATTTT
V: TRBV15
D: -
length: 15
J: TRBJ2-3
size: many

CDR3: CANSWELLNQPQHF
DNA: TGTGCCAACAGCTGGGAACTTTTAAATCAGCCCCAGCATTTT
V: TRBV28
D: -
length: 14
J: TRBJ1-5
size: -

CDR3: CASSYSVTSNQPQHF
DNA: TGTGCCAGCAGTTACTCCGTCACTAGCAATCAGCCCCAGCATTTT
V: TRBV6-2/TRBV6-3
D: -
length: 15
J: TRBJ1-5
size: many

CDR3: CASSLGAGGITEAFF
DNA: TGTGCCAGCAGCCTGGGGGCAGGGGGCATCACTGAAGCTTTCTTT
V: TRBV7-6
D: TRBD1
length: 15
J: TRBJ1-1
size: many

CDR3: CASSSPGTGAGNEQFF
DNA: TGTGCCAGCAGTTCCCCCGGGACAGGGGCTGGTAATGAGCAGTTCTTC
V: TRBV12-3/TRBV12-4
D: TRBD1
length: 16
J: TRBJ2-1
size: -

CDR3: CASSYSITGELFF
DNA: TGTGCCAGCAGTTACTCGATCACCGGGGAGCTGTTTTTT
V: TRBV6-5
D: -
length: 13
J: TRBJ2-2
size: many

CDR3: CASSPRFGSEQYF
DNA: TGTGCCAGCAGCCCGCGATTTGGGAGCGAGCAGTACTTC
V: TRBV11-2
D: -
length: 13
J: TRBJ2-7
size: -

CDR3: CASSQVNSNQPQHF
DNA: TGCGCCAGCAGCCAAGTGAACAGCAATCAGCCCCAGCATTTT
V: TRBV4-1
D: -
length: 14
J: TRBJ1-5
size: many

CDR3: CASTDQGADTQYF
DNA: TGTGCCAGCACGGACCAGGGGGCAGATACGCAGTATTTT
V: TRBV5-4
D: TRBD1
length: 13
J: TRBJ2-3
size: -

CDR3: CASTFRGTVVYGYTF
DNA: TGTGCCAGCACCTTTAGAGGGACAGTGGTCTATGGCTACACCTTC
V: TRBV28
D: TRBD1
length: 15
J: TRBJ1-2
size: many

CDR3: CSPRAGRTDTQYF
DNA: TGCAGCCCCCGTGCGGGACGCACAGATACGCAGTATTTT
V: TRBV20-1
D: -
length: 13
J: TRBJ2-3
size: many

CDR3: CASSVGAPMNTEAFF
DNA: TGTGCCAGCAGCGTAGGGGCACCCATGAACACTGAAGCTTTCTTT
V: TRBV9
D: -
length: 15
J: TRBJ1-1
size: many

CDR3: CASCPGIRGAGFNEKLFF
DNA: TGTGCCAGCTGCCCGGGTATTAGGGGCGCGGGCTTTAATGAAAAACTGTTTTTT
V: TRBV7-9
D: -
length: 18
J: TRBJ1-4
size: -

CDR3: CASGDPGSTDTQYF
DNA: TGTGCCAGCGGCGACCCGGGGAGCACAGATACGCAGTATTTT
V: TRBV28
D: -
length: 14
J: TRBJ2-3
size: few

CDR3: CAISDLDGKSDSGANVLTF
DNA: TGTGCCATCAGTGACTTGGACGGTAAGAGCGACTCTGGGGCCAACGTCCTGACTTTC
V: TRBV10-3
D: -
length: 19
J: TRBJ2-6
size: -

CDR3: CASSLSSGGPGRPYEQYF
DNA: TGTGCCAGCAGCTTATCTAGCGGGGGGCCGGGCCGACCTTACGAGCAGTACTTC
V: TRBV7-8
D: TRBD2
length: 18
J: TRBJ2-7
size: many

CDR3: CACSPSQYNEQFF
DNA: TGTGCCTGCAGTCCCTCCCAATACAATGAGCAGTTCTTC
V: TRBV27
D: -
length: 13
J: TRBJ2-1
size: -

CDR3: CASSSGLYNEQFF
DNA: TGTGCCAGCAGCTCGGGACTTTACAATGAGCAGTTCTTC
V: TRBV7-9
D: -
length: 13
J: TRBJ2-1
size: few

CDR3: CASRDRTSGNFGQYF
DNA: TGTGCCAGCAGGGACAGGACTAGCGGGAATTTTGGGCAGTACTTC
V: TRBV21-1
D: -
length: 15
J: TRBJ2-7
size: -

CDR3: CASSSGQGEGYEQYF
DNA: TGTGCCAGCAGCTCAGGGCAGGGGGAAGGCTACGAGCAGTACTTC
V: TRBV7-9
D: TRBD1
length: 15
J: TRBJ2-7
size: -